The source of this T cell receptor (beta chain) is a study of tumor and adjacent non-tumor tissue in lung cancer. Study-level information: Histology: under 15 adenocarcinoma, a couple of squamous cell carcinoma, 1 small cell lung cancer. About 4.2 million productive TCRbeta reads were obtained per sample on average. Stage I to III disease affected approximately 11 men and a handful of women aged about 31 to 85. Study-level results: Compared with tumor, normal lung showed significantly lower TCR diversity.

RNA was extracted from bulk tissue without any cell sorting. Trimming stripped 1 base from V and 0 bases from J, with 12 bases between. CDR1 and CDR2 from the germline V gene are SGHNT and YENEEA. The CDR3 runs 16 residues. A modified ARM-PCR protocol with three rounds of nested PCR amplified TCRbeta. Via MiXCR, TCRdb re-called the multiplex PCR reads, giving one row per CDR3 protein. In the table there are about 200,000 distinct CDR3 sequences, roughly 70% of which are singletons. Ten or more counts support this clonotype. What it binds is not known. The sequence was obtained from a man between 60 and 75 years old with non-small cell lung cancer. The chain combines TRBV11-3 with TRBJ1-1; D not resolved. Material for sequencing was lung tumor tissue. The CDR3 loop is CASSLVSAYMNTEAFF. As DNA, the CDR3 is TGTGCCAGCAGCTTAGTCTCCGCTTATATGAACACTGAAGCTTTCTTT.